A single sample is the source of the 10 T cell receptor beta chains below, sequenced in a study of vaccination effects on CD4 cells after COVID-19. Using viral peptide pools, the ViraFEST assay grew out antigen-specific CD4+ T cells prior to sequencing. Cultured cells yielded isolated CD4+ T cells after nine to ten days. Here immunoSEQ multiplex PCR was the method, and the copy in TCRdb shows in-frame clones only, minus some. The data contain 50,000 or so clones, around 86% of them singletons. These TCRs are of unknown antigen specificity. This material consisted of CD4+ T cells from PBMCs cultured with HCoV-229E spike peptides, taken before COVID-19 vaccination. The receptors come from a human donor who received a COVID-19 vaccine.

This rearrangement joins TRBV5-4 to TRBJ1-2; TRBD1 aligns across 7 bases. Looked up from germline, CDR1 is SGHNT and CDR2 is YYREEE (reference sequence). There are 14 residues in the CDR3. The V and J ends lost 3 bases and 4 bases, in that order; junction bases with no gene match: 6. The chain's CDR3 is CASSYGQELYGYTF. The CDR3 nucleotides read TGTGCCAGCAGCTACGGACAGGAACTCTATGGCTACACCTTC.

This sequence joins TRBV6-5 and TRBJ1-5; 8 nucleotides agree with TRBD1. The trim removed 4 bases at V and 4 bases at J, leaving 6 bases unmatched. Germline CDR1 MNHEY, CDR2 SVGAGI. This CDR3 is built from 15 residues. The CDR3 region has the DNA TGTGCCAGCAGTTCCGCCGGGACAGGTAATCAGCCCCAGCATTTT. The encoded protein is CASSSAGTGNQPQHF.

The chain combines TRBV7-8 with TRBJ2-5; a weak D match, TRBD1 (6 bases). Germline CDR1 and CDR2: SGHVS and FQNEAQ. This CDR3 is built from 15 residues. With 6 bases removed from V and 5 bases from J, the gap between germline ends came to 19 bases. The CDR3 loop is CASRRSAGESETQYF. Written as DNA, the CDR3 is TGTGCCAGCAGGAGGTCAGCAGGGGAATCGGAGACCCAGTACTTC.

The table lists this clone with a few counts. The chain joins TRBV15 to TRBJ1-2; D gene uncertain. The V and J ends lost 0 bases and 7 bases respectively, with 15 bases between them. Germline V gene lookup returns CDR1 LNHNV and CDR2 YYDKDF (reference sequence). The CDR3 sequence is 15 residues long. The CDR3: CATSRDQDFSGGYTF. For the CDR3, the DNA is TGTGCCACCAGCAGAGACCAGGACTTCAGCGGTGGCTACACCTTC.

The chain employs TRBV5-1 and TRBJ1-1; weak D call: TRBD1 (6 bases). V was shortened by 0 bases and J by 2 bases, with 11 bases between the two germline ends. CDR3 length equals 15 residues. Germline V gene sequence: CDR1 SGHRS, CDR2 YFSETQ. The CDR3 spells CASSLAAGANTEAFF. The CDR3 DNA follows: TGCGCCAGCAGCTTGGCCGCGGGGGCTAACACTGAAGCTTTCTTT. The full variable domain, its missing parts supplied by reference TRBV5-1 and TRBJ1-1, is KAGVTQTPRYLIKTRGQQVTLSCSPISGHRSVSWYQQTPGQGLQFLFEYFSETQRNKGNFPGRFSGRQFSNSRSEMNVSTLELGDSALYLCASSLAAGANTEAFFGQGTRLTVV.

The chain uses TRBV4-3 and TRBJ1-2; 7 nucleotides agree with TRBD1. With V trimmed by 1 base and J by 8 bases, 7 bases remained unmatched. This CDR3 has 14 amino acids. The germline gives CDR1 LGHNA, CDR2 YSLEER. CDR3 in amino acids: CASSQADREGGYTF. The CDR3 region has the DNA TGCGCCAGCAGCCAAGCTGACAGGGAGGGAGGCTACACCTTC.

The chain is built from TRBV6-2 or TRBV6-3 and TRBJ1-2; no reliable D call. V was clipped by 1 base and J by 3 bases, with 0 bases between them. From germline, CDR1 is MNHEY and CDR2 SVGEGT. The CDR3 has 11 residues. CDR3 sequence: CASSYYYGYTF. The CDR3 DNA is TGTGCCAGCAGTTACTACTATGGCTACACCTTC.

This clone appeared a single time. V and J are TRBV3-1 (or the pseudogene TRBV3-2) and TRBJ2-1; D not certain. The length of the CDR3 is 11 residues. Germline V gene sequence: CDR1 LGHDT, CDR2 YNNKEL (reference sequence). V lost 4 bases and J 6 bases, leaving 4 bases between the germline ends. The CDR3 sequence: CASSLRNEQFF. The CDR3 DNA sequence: TGTGCCAGCAGCCTTCGCAATGAGCAGTTCTTC.

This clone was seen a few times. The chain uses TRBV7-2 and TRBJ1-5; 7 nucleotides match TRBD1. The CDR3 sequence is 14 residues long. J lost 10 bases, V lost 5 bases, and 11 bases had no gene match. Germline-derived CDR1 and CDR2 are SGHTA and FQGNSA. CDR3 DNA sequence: TGTGCCAGCAGCCGGGACAGTGACCCTCCACCCCAGCATTTT. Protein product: CASSRDSDPPPQHF.

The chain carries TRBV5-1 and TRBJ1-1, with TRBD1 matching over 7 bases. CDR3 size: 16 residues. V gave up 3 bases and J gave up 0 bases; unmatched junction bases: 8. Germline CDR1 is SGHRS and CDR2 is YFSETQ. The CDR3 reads CASSSDRAFMNTEAFF. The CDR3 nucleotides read TGCGCCAGCAGCTCCGACAGGGCCTTCATGAACACTGAAGCTTTCTTT.